Listed here is a single T cell receptor (beta chain). TCRdb's copy holds only in-frame clones and misses some; the assay was immunoSEQ multiplex PCR. The table shows about 70,000 clones, with over 75% occurring only once. With V trimmed by 3 bases and J by 4 bases, 1 base remained unmatched. There are 14 residues in the CDR3. CDR1 and CDR2 (germline): SEHNR, FQNEAQ (reference sequence). Anyone with autoimmune disease history or systemic immunosuppression was excluded. The sample is drawn from a study of OX40 agonist ivuxolimab in advanced cancers. The chain couples TRBV7-9 to TRBJ1-5; TRBD1 matches 9 bases. The specimen comprised CD4+ or CD8+ T cells sorted from blood, sampled in a trial of the OX40 agonist ivuxolimab. The clonotype comes from an adult with an advanced solid tumor such as melanoma, head and neck, liver or kidney cancer. The chain's CDR3 is CASSLGQGNQPQHF. The CDR3 coding sequence is TGTGCCAGCAGCTTGGGACAGGGAAATCAGCCCCAGCATTTT.